This TCR beta chain came from a study of cytomegalovirus exposure and HLA in healthy donors. Broader study findings: Later analysis demonstrated an association between a missense DCLRE1C variant and TCR beta V- and J-gene trimming. Evidence from a later analysis indicated that most CMV-associated TCR beta chains looked HLA-restricted.

Whereas donors were nominally healthy upon sampling, unrecorded immune exposures were probable. The V end lost 3 bases, the J end lost 6 bases, and 12 bases lay between the germline ends. This CDR3 is built from 13 residues. Germline loops: CDR1 MDHEN, CDR2 SYDVKM. Amplification used 60 Vbeta primers and 13 Jbeta primers. Assay used: immunoSEQ multiplex PCR; TCRdb lists only in-frame clones, some missing. The table lists tens of thousands of clones, about 77% of them singletons. In regard to this clone: The antigen is unknown.

This chain joins TRBV28 and TRBJ2-7; unclear D gene. This receptor was taken from a male donor in good health and CMV-seropositive. The sequencing input was PBMCs. Written as DNA, the CDR3 is TGTGCCAGCAGTTTCAGGTCTGGGTCCGAGCAGTACTTC. Translating it yields CASSFRSGSEQYF.